The next 14 T cell receptor beta chains were all read from a single sample in a study of T cells in Graves' hyperthyroidism and ophthalmopathy. Authors of the study amplified TCR beta CDR3 regions from RNA transcripts. Carried out on the TCR CDR3, a first-round RT-PCR used the HTBI primer set. MiXCR, applied by TCRdb to the multiplex PCR reads, yields one record per CDR3 protein. The table includes approximately 300,000 distinct CDR3 sequences, 17% detected once. The sample taken for sequencing was blood. These receptors originate from a woman in her fifties or sixties with Graves' ophthalmopathy.

In regard to this clonotype: Since a much larger clone is just one base distant, this may be a read error. The rearrangement uses TRBV7-2 and TRBJ2-7, with a weak D call TRBD1 (5 bases). The germline gives CDR1 SGHTA, CDR2 FQGNSA. CDR3 size: 15 residues. CDR3 region: CASSPDSHRSYKQYF. The CDR3 nucleotides read TGTGCCAGCTCCCCCGATTCCCACAGGTCCTACAAGCAGTACTTC.

This clonotype showed up just a few times. The chain uses TRBV18 and TRBJ1-5; D unclear. CDR1 and CDR2 (germline): KGHSH, LQKENI. The length of the CDR3 is 14 residues. Trimming took off 2 bases at V and 5 bases at J, with 10 bases between the two ends. The DNA of the CDR3 is TGTGCCAGCTCACCAGACAATGCTTATCAGCCCCAGCATTTT. This gives the protein CASSPDNAYQPQHF.

In its sample, this clonotype was seen a few times. V and J are TRBV9 and TRBJ2-1; no clear D. V was cut by 0 bases and J by 5 bases, with 9 bases left in between. Germline V gene data show CDR1 as SGDLS and CDR2 as YYNGEE. CDR3 length equals 14 residues. The CDR3 region has the DNA TGTGCCAGCAGCGTAGAGGGTATGGACAATGAGCAGTTCTTC. It codes for CASSVEGMDNEQFF.

The chain joins TRBV11-2 to TRBJ1-2; the match to TRBD1 covers 10 bases. Losses at the gene ends were 4 bases for V and 7 bases for J; bases not matched to a gene: 12. CDR1 is SGHAT, CDR2 FQNNGV, per germline. The CDR3 is 16 amino acids. In DNA, the CDR3 is TGTGCCAGCAGCTCAATTAGAGGTGGGGACAGGGGTGGCTACACCTTC. Translating it yields CASSSIRGGDRGGYTF.

The sample holds many counts of this clonotype. V is TRBV20-1 and J is TRBJ1-5; D is uncertain. Deletions cut 0 bases from V and 7 bases from J, with 7 bases between. This CDR3 is 12 amino acids long. The germline gives CDR1 DFQATT, CDR2 SNEGSKA (reference sequence). The CDR3 DNA follows: TGCAGTGCTAGAGACCCTACCCAGCCCCAGCATTTT. This gives the protein CSARDPTQPQHF.

This clonotype has a count of ten or more. This chain links TRBV12-3 or TRBV12-4 with TRBJ2-3, with D perhaps matching TRBD1 or TRBD2 (5 bases each). The CDR3 extends over 14 amino acids. Trimming took off 7 bases at V and 0 bases at J, with 11 bases between the two ends. The CDR3 spells CASTTGRSTDTQYF. The DNA of the CDR3 is TGTGCCAGCACCACGGGGCGGAGCACAGATACGCAGTATTTT.

The sample holds a few counts of this clonotype. V usage is TRBV6-1 and J usage is TRBJ2-1; TRBD2 agrees at 10 bases. The CDR3 contains 17 residues. CDR1 is MNHNS and CDR2 is SASEGT in the germline V gene. J was trimmed by 4 bases and V by 7 bases; bases with no gene match: 13. The CDR3 region is CASTSQGGLATYNEQFF. The CDR3 DNA reads as TGTGCCAGCACCTCCCAAGGGGGACTAGCGACATACAATGAGCAGTTCTTC.

The gene calls are TRBV29-1 and TRBJ1-5; no clear D. The length of the CDR3 is 13 residues. CDR1 is SQVTM and CDR2 is ANQGSEA in the germline V gene. V lost 6 bases and J 6 bases, leaving 15 bases between the germline ends. The CDR3 reads CSVAVGVGQPQHF. The CDR3 DNA sequence: TGCAGCGTGGCAGTCGGGGTGGGTCAGCCCCAGCATTTT.

The chain has TRBV18 and TRBJ1-3, with TRBD1 matching 7 bases. This CDR3 has 16 residues. Germline V gene lookup returns CDR1 KGHSH and CDR2 LQKENI. The junction had 6 bases not matched to a gene; V was cut back by 3 bases and J by 1 base. The CDR3 sequence: CASSPRTQGSGNTIYF. The CDR3 DNA sequence: TGTGCCAGCTCACCCCGAACACAGGGGTCTGGAAACACCATATATTTT.

This clonotype was counted many times. The chain links TRBV20-1 to TRBJ1-1; no firm D call. The CDR3 consists of 15 residues. V lost 1 base, J lost 6 bases, and 18 bases lay in between. Germline CDR1 is DFQATT and CDR2 is SNEGSKA (reference sequence). CDR3 region: CSARAQNSIQPEAFF. CDR3 coding DNA: TGCAGTGCTAGAGCCCAGAACAGCATACAACCTGAAGCTTTCTTT.

The V gene is TRBV6-4, the J gene TRBJ2-1, with unresolved D. CDR3 length: 13 residues. Deletions cut 7 bases from V and 15 bases from J, with 22 bases between. Germline-derived CDR1 and CDR2 are MRHNA and SNTAGT. CDR3 coding DNA: TGTGCCAGCATGACCTGGGTAGGTCACCGTAGGTTCTTC. Translating gives CASMTWVGHRRFF.

There are many counts of this clonotype. The rearrangement uses TRBV5-1 and TRBJ2-2; 7 bases line up with TRBD1. The CDR3 runs 14 residues. CDR1 and CDR2 (germline): SGHRS, YFSETQ. With 1 base clipped from V and 4 bases from J, the junction kept 1 base outside the gene matches. In DNA, the CDR3 is TGCGCCAGCAGCTTGCGACAGGGCACCGGGGAGCTGTTTTTT. It translates to CASSLRQGTGELFF.

There are many counts of this clonotype. This chain connects TRBV7-6 to TRBJ2-1; TRBD2 matches 9 bases. Germline values: CDR1 SGHVS, CDR2 FNYEAQ. Trimming removed 4 bases from V and 10 bases from J; junction bases left unmatched: 5. This CDR3 comprises 13 residues. The CDR3 reads CASSSHTSGEQFF. The CDR3 DNA follows: TGTGCCAGCAGCTCCCATACTAGCGGGGAGCAGTTCTTC.

J is TRBJ1-5 and V is TRBV11-2; the D gene is possibly TRBD1 (6 bases). The germline V gene has CDR1 SGHAT and CDR2 FQNNGV. V lost 1 base and J lost 4, with 23 bases in between. The CDR3 has 19 amino acids. The DNA of the CDR3 is TGTGCCAGCAGCTTAGCCCCATGGCAGGGGAAGACCCAAAATCAGCCCCAGCATTTT. Translation: CASSLAPWQGKTQNQPQHF.